These 5 T cell receptor beta chains originate from one sample sequenced in a study of blood T cell repertoires in COVID-19. The data were produced by immunoSEQ multiplex PCR, yet TCRdb's version contains in-frame clones alone and is incomplete. In the table there are under 300,000 clones, roughly 80% of which are singletons. Sequenced: peripheral blood. These receptors all stem from a woman aged 18-30 years with acute or convalescent COVID-19.

V and J are TRBV18 and TRBJ1-2, with D hard to call. There are 14 residues in the CDR3. Germline V CDR1 and CDR2: KGHSH, LQKENI. V shed 3 bases and J shed 5 bases, with 13 bases lying between them. The CDR3 region is CASSPMDGNYGYTF. The CDR3 coding sequence is TGTGCCAGCTCACCGATGGACGGGAATTATGGCTACACCTTC.

The chain is built from TRBV6-6 and TRBJ2-7, with TRBD1 as a possible D gene (5 bases). CDR3 length equals 21 residues. Trimming left V 5 bases short and J 1 base short, with 33 bases between. Germline values: CDR1 MNHNY, CDR2 SVGAGI (reference sequence). The CDR3: CASSPLTHRASQVVRSYEQYF. The CDR3 DNA reads TGTGCCAGCAGTCCCTTGACCCACAGAGCCTCACAGGTTGTTCGTTCCTACGAGCAGTACTTC.

The chain has TRBV7-3 and TRBJ2-1; 9 positions agree with TRBD2. The junction had 12 bases not matched to a gene; V was cut back by 4 bases and J by 8 bases. The CDR3 contains 16 residues. Germline V lookup: CDR1 SGHTA, CDR2 FQGTGA. DNA for the CDR3: TGTGCCAGCAGCTCCTTCGCGGGAGGGCCATTGTATGAGCAGTTCTTC. Translated: CASSSFAGGPLYEQFF. The full variable domain, completed using reference TRBV7-3 and TRBJ2-1, is GAGVSQTPSNKVTEKGKYVELRCDPISGHTALYWYRQSLGQGPEFLIYFQGTGAADDSGLPNDRFFAVRPEGSVSTLKIQRTERGDSAVYLCASSSFAGGPLYEQFFGPGTRLTVL.

The CDR3 protein is CASSYTRQGATKQYF. In DNA form, the CDR3 reads TGTGCCAGCAGTTACACAAGACAGGGGGCAACAAAGCAGTACTTC. The gene calls are TRBV6-5 and TRBJ2-7; 10 bases are a match to TRBD1. CDR1 MNHEY and CDR2 SVGAGI come from the germline V gene. The trim removed 2 bases at V and 8 bases at J, leaving 9 bases unmatched. The CDR3 contains 15 residues.

This chain links TRBV4-2 with TRBJ1-3; D may be TRBD1 (5 bases). Looked up from germline, CDR1 is LGHNA and CDR2 is YNFKEQ. The ends were cut back, 1 base at V and 0 bases at J, with 10 bases in the middle. The CDR3 runs 16 residues. The CDR3 loop is CASSQVGPGSGNTIYF. The CDR3, as DNA: TGTGCCAGCAGCCAAGTGGGGCCCGGCTCTGGAAACACCATATATTTT.